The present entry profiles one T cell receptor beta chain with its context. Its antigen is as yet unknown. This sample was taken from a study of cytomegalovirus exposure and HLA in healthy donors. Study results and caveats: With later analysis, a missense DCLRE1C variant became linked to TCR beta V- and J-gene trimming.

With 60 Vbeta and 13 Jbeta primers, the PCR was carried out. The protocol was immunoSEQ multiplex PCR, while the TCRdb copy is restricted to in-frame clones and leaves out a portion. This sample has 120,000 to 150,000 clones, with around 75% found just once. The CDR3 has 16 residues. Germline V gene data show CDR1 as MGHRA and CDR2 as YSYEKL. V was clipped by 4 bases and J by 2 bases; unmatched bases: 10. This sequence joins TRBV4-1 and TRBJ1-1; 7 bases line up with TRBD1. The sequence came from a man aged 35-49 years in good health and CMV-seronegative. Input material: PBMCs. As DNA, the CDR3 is TGCGCCAGCAGCCGAAACAGGGGACAGATAAACACTGAAGCTTTCTTT. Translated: CASSRNRGQINTEAFF.